A selection of T cell receptor beta chains follows, all from one sample in a study of blood T cells in healthy people across ages. TCRdb processed the 5' RACE reads anew with MiXCR; each CDR3 protein has one entry. The table lists 1,300,000 or so distinct CDR3 sequences, 55% to 75% of them singletons. The sequenced sample consisted of blood. The receptors come from a man aged 18 to 29 in good health. Each CDR3 is given with its conserved first and last residue. The D gene is left open where the match is weak. Rows give clone size only sometimes, using once, few, many, or a class for an expanded clone.

TRBV7-2	.	.	TRBJ2-7	TGTGCCAGCAGCTTTACTGGCGGGGCCTCTCCCAACGAGCAGTACTTC	CASSFTGGASPNEQYF
TRBV7-9	.	TRBD1	TRBJ2-7	TGTGCCAGCAGCCGGGACAGGTTTGGCTCCTACGAGCAGTACTTC	CASSRDRFGSYEQYF
TRBV6-2/TRBV6-3	.	TRBD2	TRBJ2-5	TGTGCCAGCAGTTACGGACTAGCGGGCGTGTACCAAGAGACCCAGTACTTC	CASSYGLAGVYQETQYF
TRBV2	.	.	TRBJ2-1	TGTGCCAGCAGACCCGGGGCCTACAATGAGCAGTTCTTC	CASRPGAYNEQFF
TRBV29-1	.	TRBD1	TRBJ2-1	TGCAGCGTAGATTACAGGGGGTCCTACAATGAGCAGTTCTTC	CSVDYRGSYNEQFF
TRBV27	.	.	TRBJ2-3	TGTGCCAGCAGTTCGGAGGGGGCGGACACAGATACGCAGTATTTT	CASSSEGADTDTQYF
TRBV4-1	few	.	TRBJ2-6	TGCGCCAGCAGCCAAGTCGAACGGGAAGCAACCTCTGGGGCCAACGTCCTGACTTTC	CASSQVEREATSGANVLTF
TRBV25-1	.	.	TRBJ2-2	TGTGCCAGCAGTGAAATCGACGCGAACACCGGGGAGCTGTTTTTT	CASSEIDANTGELFF
TRBV13	.	.	TRBJ2-1	TGTGCCAGCAGATTTACAGGGCATCCTAACAATGAGCAGTTCTTC	CASRFTGHPNNEQFF
TRBV7-8	few	.	TRBJ2-4	TGTGCCAGCAGCCCACCCGGGAGTTTAGCCAAAAACATTCAGTACTTC	CASSPPGSLAKNIQYF
TRBV7-9	.	.	TRBJ2-2	TGTGCCAGCAACAGCCGGGACTCCACTACCGGGGAGCTGTTTTTT	CASNSRDSTTGELFF
TRBV20-1	.	TRBD2	TRBJ2-1	TGCAGTGCTAGAGACTTACTAGCGAACCGCGGTGAGCAGTTCTTC	CSARDLLANRGEQFF
TRBV2	.	.	TRBJ2-3	TGTGCCAGCCTAACTGACTACACAGATACGCAGTATTTT	CASLTDYTDTQYF
TRBV12-3/TRBV12-4	once	.	TRBJ2-5	TGTGCCAGCAGTAGAGCCAGGAGTGCTGAGCAGTACTTC	CASSRARSAEQYF
TRBV4-3	.	TRBD2	TRBJ2-1	TGCGCCAGCAGCCAAGCGGGACTAGGTACAAGCGCCTCCTACAATGAGCAGTTCTTC	CASSQAGLGTSASYNEQFF
TRBV11-2	few	.	TRBJ2-5	TGTGCCAGCAGCCGTATGGACCTTCCGACTGAGACCCAGTACTTC	CASSRMDLPTETQYF
TRBV6-1	.	TRBD2	TRBJ2-7	TGTGCCAGCAGTGACGACCCGGGACTAGGGGGGAACGAGCAGTACTTC	CASSDDPGLGGNEQYF
TRBV27	.	.	TRBJ1-4	TGTGCCAGCAGTTTAGGTGTGGGCCTTAATGAAAAACTGTTTTTT	CASSLGVGLNEKLFF
TRBV19	.	TRBD2	TRBJ2-5	TGTGCCAGTAGTGGCGGGACTAGTCCCAATGAGCAGTACTTC	CASSGGTSPNEQYF
TRBV10-2	few	TRBD1	TRBJ2-7	TGCGCCAGCAGTGAAGGGACAGCCAGCGCCATCAACTACGAGCAGTACTTC	CASSEGTASAINYEQYF
TRBV21-1	.	.	TRBJ1-6	TGTGCCAGCAGCAAAGGGTTTCCAGTCTTGAGCTCCTATAATTCACCCCTCCACTTT	CASSKGFPVLSSYNSPLHF
TRBV20-1	few	TRBD2	TRBJ2-7	TGCAGTGCAACGACTAGCGGGAGCCCAGCCGTCGACGAGCAGTACTTC	CSATTSGSPAVDEQYF
TRBV7-9	few	.	TRBJ1-2	TGTGCCAGCAGTATACCAAGGGGAGACTATGGCTACACCTTC	CASSIPRGDYGYTF
TRBV4-1	.	.	TRBJ2-5	TGCGCCAGCAGCCAAGAGAGGTCGGAGAATAGCGCAAAACTTCCTCTGGAGACCCAGTACTTC	CASSQERSENSAKLPLETQYF
TRBV6-5	.	.	TRBJ1-3	TGTGCCAGCATTCCGAACGGCTCTGGAAACACCATATATTTT	CASIPNGSGNTIYF
TRBV7-2	few	.	TRBJ2-3	TGTGCCAGCAGTCAGGGGGGGGCTAGCACAGATACGCAGTATTTT	CASSQGGASTDTQYF
TRBV20-1	.	.	TRBJ2-1	TGCAGTGCTAGATCGTTCTGGGCCTCCTACAATGAGCAGTTCTTC	CSARSFWASYNEQFF
TRBV29-1	.	.	TRBJ1-1	TGCAGCGTTCACAGGGACGGGGGGAACACTGAAGCTTTCTTT	CSVHRDGGNTEAFF
TRBV5-1	.	.	TRBJ2-7	TGCGCCAGCAGCTTGGTACCGGGAGACTACGAGCAGTACTTC	CASSLVPGDYEQYF
TRBV7-9	few	TRBD2	TRBJ2-7	TGTGCCAGCAGCCCGACTAGCTTGTACGAGCAGTACTTC	CASSPTSLYEQYF
TRBV3-1	many	.	TRBJ2-7	TGTGCCAGCAGCCAAGGTTCCACCTACGAGCAGTACTTC	CASSQGSTYEQYF
TRBV3-1	.	.	TRBJ2-7	TGTGCCAGCAGCCAACATCTTGGGACAACGCCCGACGAGCAGTACTTC	CASSQHLGTTPDEQYF
TRBV12-3/TRBV12-4	.	.	TRBJ2-1	TGTGCCAGCAGTACACAGGGCTTTCGCAATGAGCAGTTCTTC	CASSTQGFRNEQFF
TRBV12-3/TRBV12-4	.	.	TRBJ1-1	TGTGCCAGCAGTCTCCAGGGTGGAATAACTGAAGCTTTCTTT	CASSLQGGITEAFF
TRBV12-3/TRBV12-4	.	.	TRBJ1-1	TGTGCCAGCAGTCCCGACAGTAACGGGGCTGAAGCTTTCTTT	CASSPDSNGAEAFF
TRBV3-1	.	.	TRBJ1-2	TGTGCCAGCAGCCCTAAAGGGTTGTATTATGGCTACACCTTC	CASSPKGLYYGYTF
TRBV12-3/TRBV12-4	.	.	TRBJ1-2	TGTGCCAGCAGACCGGGGGCTACGCATGGCTACACCTTC	CASRPGATHGYTF
TRBV24-1	.	.	TRBJ1-1	TGTGCCACCAGTGATTTGCCGGGGGACACCACTGAAGCTTTCTTT	CATSDLPGDTTEAFF